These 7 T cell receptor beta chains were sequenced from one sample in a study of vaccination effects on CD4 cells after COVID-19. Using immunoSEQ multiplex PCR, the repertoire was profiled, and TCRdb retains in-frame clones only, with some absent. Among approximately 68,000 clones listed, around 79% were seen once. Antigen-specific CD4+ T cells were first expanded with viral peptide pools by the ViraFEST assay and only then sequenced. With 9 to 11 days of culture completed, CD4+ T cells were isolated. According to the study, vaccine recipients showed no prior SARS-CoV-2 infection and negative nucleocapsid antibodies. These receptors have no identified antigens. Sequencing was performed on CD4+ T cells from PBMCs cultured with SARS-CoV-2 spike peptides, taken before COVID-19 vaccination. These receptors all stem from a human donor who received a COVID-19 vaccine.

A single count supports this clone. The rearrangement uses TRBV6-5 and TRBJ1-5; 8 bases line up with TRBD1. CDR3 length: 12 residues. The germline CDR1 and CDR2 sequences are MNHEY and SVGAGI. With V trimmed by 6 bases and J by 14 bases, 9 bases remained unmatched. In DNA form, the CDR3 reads TGTGCCAGCAGCGCATTACCGGGACAGGAGCATTTT. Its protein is CASSALPGQEHF.

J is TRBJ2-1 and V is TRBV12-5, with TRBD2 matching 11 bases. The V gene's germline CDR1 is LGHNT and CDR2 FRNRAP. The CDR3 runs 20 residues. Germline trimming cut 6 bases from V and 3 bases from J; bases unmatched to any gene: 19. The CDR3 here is CASGHPSVLAGGPSYNEQFF. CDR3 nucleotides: TGTGCTAGTGGCCATCCAAGTGTGCTAGCGGGGGGCCCCAGCTACAATGAGCAGTTCTTC.

CDR3 sequence: CASAGQALGYTF. CDR3 sequence (DNA): TGTGCCAGCGCGGGACAGGCCCTTGGCTACACCTTC. The rearrangement joins TRBV28 to TRBJ1-2; TRBD1 matches at 8 bases. The V and J ends lost 8 bases and 7 bases, in that order; junction bases with no gene match: 6. The CDR3 spans 12 residues. Germline V gene data show CDR1 as MDHEN and CDR2 as SYDVKM.

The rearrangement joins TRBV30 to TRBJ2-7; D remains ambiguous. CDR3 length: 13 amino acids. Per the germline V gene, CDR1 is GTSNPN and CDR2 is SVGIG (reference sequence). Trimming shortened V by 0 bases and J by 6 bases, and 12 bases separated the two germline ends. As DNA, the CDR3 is TGTGCCTGGAGTGTAGCCCAGTCTCCCGAGCAGTACGTC. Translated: CAWSVAQSPEQYV.

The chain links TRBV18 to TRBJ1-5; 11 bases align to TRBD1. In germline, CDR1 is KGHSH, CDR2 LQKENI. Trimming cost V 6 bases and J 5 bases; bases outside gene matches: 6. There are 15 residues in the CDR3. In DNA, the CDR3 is TGTGCCAGCTCGTCGGGACAGGGGGTCTATCAGCCCCAGCATTTT. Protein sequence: CASSSGQGVYQPQHF.

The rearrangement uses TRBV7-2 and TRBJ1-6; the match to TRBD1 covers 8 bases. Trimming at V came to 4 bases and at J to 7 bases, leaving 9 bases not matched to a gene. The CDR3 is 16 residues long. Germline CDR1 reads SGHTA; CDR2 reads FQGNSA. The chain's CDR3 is CASSSEGQGWNSPLHF. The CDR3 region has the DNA TGTGCCAGCAGCTCAGAAGGACAGGGTTGGAATTCACCCCTCCACTTT.

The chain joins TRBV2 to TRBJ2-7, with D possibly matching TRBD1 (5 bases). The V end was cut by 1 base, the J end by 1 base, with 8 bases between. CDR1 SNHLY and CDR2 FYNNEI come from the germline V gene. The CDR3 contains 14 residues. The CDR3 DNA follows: TGTGCCAGCAGTGAAGGGACAAGATCCTACGAGCAGTACGTC. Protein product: CASSEGTRSYEQYV.